Following are 29 T cell receptor beta chains from one sample sequenced in a study of CD8+ T cells in alopecia areata. Extraction of RNA preceded its reverse transcription into cDNA, which served as the sequencing template. Measured with immunoSEQ multiplex PCR; TCRdb has only the in-frame clones, and not every one. The profile covers 100,000 to 150,000 clones, with around 49% appearing a single time and 15% to 20% taken by the ten largest. The sequenced sample was CD8+ T cells sorted from blood, obtained at week 0. The source of these receptors is a human donor with alopecia areata.

The chain is built from TRBV27 and TRBJ1-5; D remains unclear. The CDR3 consists of 14 residues. V was trimmed by 5 bases and J by 0 bases, leaving 8 bases between them. Germline CDR1 and CDR2: MNHEY and SMNVEV (reference sequence). CDR3 residues: CASSLRSSNQPQHF. As DNA, the CDR3 is TGTGCCAGCAGTCTCCGATCTAGCAATCAGCCCCAGCATTTT.

This chain joins TRBV29-1 and TRBJ2-7, with unresolved D. In germline, CDR1 is SQVTM, CDR2 ANQGSEA. The CDR3 is 11 amino acids. V lost 6 bases to trimming and J lost 9 bases, with 15 bases between them. CDR3 in DNA: TGCAGCGTCGAGGATGTTCGGCTGCAGTACTTC. Protein: CSVEDVRLQYF.

This clone was detected only a few times. Other DNA variants within this sample encode the same CDR3. The chain carries TRBV7-8 and TRBJ1-1; weak D call: TRBD1 (5 bases). Trimming shortened V by 6 bases and J by 4 bases, and 15 bases separated the two germline ends. The length of the CDR3 is 14 residues. From germline, CDR1 is SGHVS and CDR2 FQNEAQ. The CDR3 here is CASSPGLLGTEAFF. The CDR3, as DNA: TGTGCCAGCAGTCCAGGGTTGTTAGGCACTGAAGCTTTCTTT.

This clone was detected a few times. V usage is TRBV11-2 and J usage is TRBJ1-1, with 8 bases lining up with TRBD1. Germline V gene sequence: CDR1 SGHAT, CDR2 FQNNGV. The junction had 5 bases not matched to a gene; V was cut back by 1 base and J by 7 bases. The CDR3 loop spans 14 amino acids. Written as DNA, the CDR3 is TGTGCCAGCAGCTTAGCCGCAGGGGGCCGTGAAGCTTTCTTT. As protein: CASSLAAGGREAFF.

The rearrangement links TRBV7-9 to TRBJ1-2, with no clear D. There are 12 residues in the CDR3. V lost 3 bases to trimming and J lost 7 bases, with 9 bases between them. Looked up from germline, CDR1 is SEHNR and CDR2 is FQNEAQ (reference sequence). CDR3 nucleotides: TGTGCCAGCAGCTTCGGAGAGCCTGGCTACACCTTC. It yields the protein CASSFGEPGYTF.

Regarding this clone: The junction departs from germline at one end; a sequencing error may be responsible. This rearrangement joins TRBV5-6 to TRBJ2-1; D remains unclear. Per germline, CDR1 SGHDT and CDR2 YYEEEE. The CDR3 runs 11 residues. The CDR3 bases are TGTGCCAGCAGCTTGGGAAATGAGCGGTTCTTC. Translation: CASSLGNERFF.

The chain carries TRBV7-9 and TRBJ2-5, with D uncertain. V lost 1 base, J lost 1 base, and 7 bases lay in between. The CDR3 totals 14 residues. Germline V gives CDR1 SEHNR, CDR2 FQNEAQ (reference sequence). CDR3 residues: CASSLVQFQETQYF. The DNA for the CDR3 is TGTGCCAGCAGCTTAGTCCAGTTCCAAGAGACCCAGTACTTC. Full variable domain (outside the CDR3, taken from reference TRBV7-9 and TRBJ2-5): DTGVSQNPRHKITKRGQNVTFRCDPISEHNRLYWYRQTLGQGPEFLTYFQNEAQLEKSRLLSDRFSAERPKGSFSTLEIQRTEQGDSAMYLCASSLVQFQETQYFGPGTRLLVL.

The chain employs TRBV6-5 and TRBJ2-7, with 9 nucleotides matching TRBD1. This CDR3 region has 14 residues. CDR1 MNHEY and CDR2 SVGAGI come from the germline V gene. V lost 4 bases and J lost 3; bases outside the gene matches: 4. CDR3 amino acids: CASSSGTGNYEQYF. The CDR3 nucleotides read TGTGCCAGCAGTTCTGGGACAGGGAACTACGAGCAGTACTTC.

This clone was seen more than once but under ten times. The chain links TRBV2 to TRBJ2-5; D is ambiguous. Germline V gene sequence: CDR1 SNHLY, CDR2 FYNNEI. The CDR3 extends over 16 amino acids. The V end lost 6 bases, the J end lost 2 bases, and 19 bases lay between the germline ends. DNA of the CDR3: TGTGCCAGCAGGATCGACATCTTCGACGGACAAGAGACCCAGTACTTC. Translating gives CASRIDIFDGQETQYF. The full variable domain, rest sourced from reference TRBV2 and TRBJ2-5, is EPEVTQTPSHQVTQMGQEVILRCVPISNHLYFYWYRQILGQKVEFLVSFYNNEISEKSEIFDDQFSVERPDGSNFTLKIRSTKLEDSAMYFCASRIDIFDGQETQYFGPGTRLLVL.

This rearrangement joins TRBV7-8 to TRBJ1-2; TRBD1 is a possible D gene (5 bases). V was shortened by 1 base and J by 6 bases, with 9 bases between the two germline ends. Per germline, CDR1 SGHVS and CDR2 FQNEAQ. There are 13 residues in the CDR3. In DNA form, the CDR3 reads TGTGCCAGCAGCTTAGGGGGCGCGAATGGCTACACCTTC. It encodes CASSLGGANGYTF.

V usage is TRBV30 and J usage is TRBJ1-4, with 12 bases lining up with TRBD1. The CDR3 length is 17 residues. After removal of 1 base from V and 5 bases from J, the junction contained 8 bases not matched to a gene. Germline CDR1 is GTSNPN and CDR2 is SVGIG (reference sequence). DNA of the CDR3: TGTGCCTGGAGTGACGCGGGACAGGGGGCCCTCAATGAAAAACTGTTTTTT. Translating gives CAWSDAGQGALNEKLFF. Looking up the rest from reference TRBV30 and TRBJ1-4 gives the full variable domain: SQTIHQWPATLVQPVGSPLSLECTVEGTSNPNLYWYRQAAGRGLQLLFYSVGIGQISSEVPQNLSASRPQDRQFILSSKKLLLSDSGFYLCAWSDAGQGALNEKLFFGSGTQLSVL.

The CDR3 loop reads CASSVGAGDEQFF. Here the CDR3 DNA reads TGTGCCAGCAGCGTCGGGGCCGGGGATGAGCAGTTCTTC. This chain connects TRBV5-6 to TRBJ2-1, with D perhaps TRBD1 or TRBD2 (5 bases each). V lost 4 bases, J lost 8 bases, and 13 bases lay in between. The germline V gene encodes CDR1 SGHDT and CDR2 YYEEEE. CDR3 length: 13 amino acids.

This clone was observed a handful of times. The chain combines TRBV9 with TRBJ2-2, with D maybe TRBD2 (6 bases). Trimming took off 6 bases at V and 5 bases at J, with 17 bases between the two ends. The V gene's germline CDR1 is SGDLS and CDR2 YYNGEE. The CDR3 length is 15 residues. Here the CDR3 DNA reads TGTGCCAGCACCCCTGGGCAGGGAGGTACCGGGGAGCTGTTTTTT. Protein product: CASTPGQGGTGELFF.

This clone was detected only a few times. V gene TRBV7-3 combines with J gene TRBJ2-2; TRBD1 might be the D (5 bases). CDR3 length: 14 amino acids. V dropped 5 bases and J dropped 5 bases, with 12 bases sitting between them. The germline gives CDR1 SGHTA, CDR2 FQGTGA. In nucleotides, the CDR3 is TGTGCCAGCAGCCCCCTGGGGCGGACCGGGGAGCTGTTTTTT. Amino acid sequence: CASSPLGRTGELFF.

This chain connects TRBV19 to TRBJ1-1; no firm D call. Germline CDR1 is LNHDA and CDR2 is SQIVND (reference sequence). Trimming stripped 5 bases from V and 7 bases from J, with 8 bases between. The CDR3 runs to 11 residues. The CDR3 loop is CASSFGDEAFF. The DNA of the CDR3 is TGTGCCAGTAGTTTTGGGGATGAAGCTTTCTTT.

This clone was seen a handful of times. The rearrangement links TRBV27 to TRBJ2-4; D remains unclear. Germline V gene lookup returns CDR1 MNHEY and CDR2 SMNVEV (reference sequence). CDR3 length equals 18 residues. V lost 0 bases and J lost 0, with 15 bases in between. The CDR3 DNA reads as TGTGCCAGCAGTTTATCGATCCCCAGCCCGCTAGCCAAAAACATTCAGTACTTC. Encoded protein: CASSLSIPSPLAKNIQYF.

This clone was observed a handful of times. The chain links TRBV14 to TRBJ1-2; D not certain. CDR3 length: 12 amino acids. V gave up 1 base and J gave up 4 bases, with 4 bases separating them. CDR1 SGHDN and CDR2 FVKESK come from the germline V gene. The CDR3 loop is CASSQAFYGYTF. CDR3 nucleotides: TGTGCCAGCAGCCAAGCTTTCTATGGCTACACCTTC.

V and J are TRBV5-6 and TRBJ1-5; the match to TRBD1 covers 7 bases. Trimming cost V 0 bases and J 8 bases; bases outside gene matches: 2. There are 13 residues in the CDR3. CDR1 and CDR2 from the germline V gene are SGHDT and YYEEEE. The DNA for the CDR3 is TGTGCCAGCAGCTTGGACAGGGGAGAGCCCCAGCATTTT. Translated, it gives CASSLDRGEPQHF. The complete variable domain, with remaining parts taken from reference TRBV5-6 and TRBJ1-5, reads DAGVTQSPTHLIKTRGQQVTLRCSPKSGHDTVSWYQQALGQGPQFIFQYYEEEERQRGNFPDRFSGHQFPNYSSELNVNALLLGDSALYLCASSLDRGEPQHFGDGTRLSIL.

The rearrangement joins TRBV9 to TRBJ2-2; D is unclear. CDR3 size: 17 residues. V lost 3 bases, J lost 1 base, and 16 bases lay in between. Germline loops: CDR1 SGDLS, CDR2 YYNGEE. As DNA, the CDR3 is TGTGCCAGCAGCGACCATCCCATTCAGCGGAACACCGGGGAGCTGTTTTTT. It translates to CASSDHPIQRNTGELFF.

The chain joins TRBV13 to TRBJ2-7; TRBD1 matches 9 bases. Trimming cost V 3 bases and J 2 bases; bases outside gene matches: 5. The CDR3 is 15 residues long. Per the germline V gene, CDR1 is PRHDT and CDR2 is FYEKMQ (reference sequence). CDR3 loop: CASSFFGQGTYEQYF. Here the CDR3 DNA reads TGTGCCAGCAGCTTTTTCGGACAGGGGACCTACGAGCAGTACTTC.

This clone turned up a few times. The chain combines TRBV11-2 with TRBJ1-1; TRBD1 might be the D (5 bases). Germline V gene lookup returns CDR1 SGHAT and CDR2 FQNNGV. The V gene lost 1 base and the J gene lost 3 bases, with 6 bases spanning the gap. The CDR3 loop spans 13 amino acids. The CDR3, as DNA: TGTGCCAGCAGCTTAGGAGGGGACACTGAAGCTTTCTTT. This codes for CASSLGGDTEAFF.

This chain uses TRBV4-2 with TRBJ1-5; the D gene is possibly TRBD1 (5 bases). V was pared by 0 bases and J by 9 bases, with 18 bases between. CDR1 LGHNA and CDR2 YNFKEQ come from the germline V gene. This CDR3 spans 16 amino acids. CDR3 in DNA: TGTGCCAGCAGCCAAGATGCAGGGACCGCCTTGGGGCCCCAGCATTTT. As protein: CASSQDAGTALGPQHF.

This chain connects TRBV4-3 to TRBJ2-5, with TRBD1 identical over 10 bases. The J call is doubtful: the DNA matches TRBJ2-7 better. The CDR3 is 16 amino acids. Germline V gene lookup returns CDR1 LGHNA and CDR2 YSLEER. CDR3 DNA sequence: TGCGCCAGCAGCCAAGGGCAGACAGGGGGCCTCGACGAGCAGTACTTC. Encoded protein: CASSQGQTGGLDEQYF.

The J gene is TRBJ1-5, the V gene TRBV6-1, with a tentative D call TRBD1 (6 bases). The CDR3 is 15 amino acids. Per germline, CDR1 MNHNS and CDR2 SASEGT. Trimming shortened V by 5 bases and J by 7 bases, and 18 bases separated the two germline ends. The CDR3 sequence is CASSPGIAGEQPQHF. The DNA of the CDR3 is TGTGCCAGCAGTCCGGGGATAGCAGGGGAACAGCCCCAGCATTTT.

The chain has TRBV25-1 and TRBJ2-1; the D is unclear. Germline-derived CDR1 and CDR2 are MGHDK and SYGVNS. Trimming took off 4 bases at V and 10 bases at J, with 11 bases between the two ends. This CDR3 spans 12 amino acids. CDR3 nucleotides: TGTGCCAGCAGTGTCTCGGAATTGGAGCAGTTCTTC. This gives the protein CASSVSELEQFF.

The chain uses TRBV9 and TRBJ2-1, with 7 bases aligning to TRBD2. V gave up 1 base and J gave up 2 bases; unmatched junction bases: 3. The CDR3 totals 15 residues. Germline V gene sequence: CDR1 SGDLS, CDR2 YYNGEE. The CDR3 coding sequence is TGTGCCAGCAGCGTACTAGCGGAGACCTACAATGAGCAGTTCTTC. This translates into CASSVLAETYNEQFF. The variable domain in full, completed from reference TRBV9 and TRBJ2-1, reads DSGVTQTPKHLITATGQRVTLRCSPRSGDLSVYWYQQSLDQGLQFLIQYYNGEERAKGNILERFSAQQFPDLHSELNLSSLELGDSALYFCASSVLAETYNEQFFGPGTRLTVL.

The rearrangement uses TRBV12-5 and TRBJ2-2, with D uncertain. The CDR3 extends over 14 amino acids. In germline, CDR1 is LGHNT, CDR2 FRNRAP. Trimming cost V 0 bases and J 5 bases, with 7 bases left between them. CDR3: CASGLVAGTGELFF. In DNA form, the CDR3 reads TGTGCTAGTGGTTTGGTAGCTGGAACCGGGGAGCTGTTTTTT.

The chain links TRBV13 to TRBJ2-1, with no clear D. CDR3 length: 14 amino acids. V lost 5 bases and J 2 bases, leaving 10 bases between the germline ends. Germline CDR1 PRHDT, CDR2 FYEKMQ (reference sequence). The CDR3 bases are TGTGCCAGCAGCCTACGAGAAGCCTACAATGAGCAGTTCTTC. Translating gives CASSLREAYNEQFF.

The V gene is TRBV7-9, the J gene TRBJ1-1, with 12 bases fitting TRBD1. The CDR3 extends over 15 amino acids. Per germline, CDR1 SEHNR and CDR2 FQNEAQ (reference sequence). Trimming removed 2 bases from V and 6 bases from J; junction bases left unmatched: 4. DNA for the CDR3: TGTGCCAGCAGCTTAAAGGGGACAGGGGGCCCTGAAGCTTTCTTT. It specifies CASSLKGTGGPEAFF.